These 2 T cell receptor beta chains were sequenced from one sample in a study of blood T cell repertoires in COVID-19. Sequenced by immunoSEQ multiplex PCR; TCRdb stores in-frame clones only, minus some. Here the sample spans approximately 120,000 clones, 75% to 85% being singletons. The material sequenced was peripheral blood. All receptors come from a man aged 40-49 years with active or convalescent COVID-19.

This chain uses TRBV5-6 with TRBJ2-7; D perhaps matches TRBD1 (5 bases). Germline loops: CDR1 SGHDT, CDR2 YYEEEE. CDR3 size: 12 residues. The germline V and J ends were trimmed by 0 bases and 9 bases, with 10 bases remaining between them. CDR3 nucleotide sequence: TGTGCCAGCAGCTTGGCCCAGGGCGTGCAGTACTTC. Translated, it gives CASSLAQGVQYF. Using reference TRBV5-6 and TRBJ2-7 for the parts outside the CDR3, the full variable domain is DAGVTQSPTHLIKTRGQQVTLRCSPKSGHDTVSWYQQALGQGPQFIFQYYEEEERQRGNFPDRFSGHQFPNYSSELNVNALLLGDSALYLCASSLAQGVQYFGPGTRLTVT.

The chain uses TRBV6-6 and TRBJ1-5, with 10 bases identical to TRBD1. The CDR3 runs to 15 residues. Per germline, CDR1 MNHNY and CDR2 SVGAGI (reference sequence). Unmatched junction bases numbered 3, after V lost 2 bases and J lost 5 bases. The CDR3 DNA is TGTGCCAGCAGTTACATGGGGACAGGGGATCAGCCCCAGCATTTT. Its protein is CASSYMGTGDQPQHF.